The rows below give T cell receptor beta chains drawn from one sample of a study of blood T cells in healthy people across ages. Via MiXCR, TCRdb re-called the 5' RACE reads, giving one row per CDR3 protein. Of 800,000 or so distinct CDR3 sequences listed, around 68% are singletons. The sample taken for sequencing was blood. The receptors stem from a man aged 25 to 40 in good health. Each CDR3 is given with its conserved first and last residue. A D gene is named only where the DNA matches it firmly. Clone size is not always given. Where it is, it says once, few, many or a class for expanded clones.

j_call d_call clone_size v_call cdr3_aa cdr3_nt
TRBJ2-4 . . TRBV2 CASSEQVNIQYF TGTGCCAGCAGTGAACAGGTTAACATTCAGTACTTC
TRBJ1-2 TRBD1 . TRBV30 CAWGDRDFSGYTF TGTGCCTGGGGAGACAGGGATTTTTCTGGCTACACCTTC
TRBJ2-1 TRBD1 . TRBV29-1 CSVEDLDRRSYNEQFF TGCAGCGTTGAAGATTTGGACAGGCGTTCCTACAATGAGCAGTTCTTC
TRBJ2-5 . . TRBV12-3/TRBV12-4 CASSLEEEGWETQYF TGTGCCAGCAGTTTAGAGGAGGAGGGGTGGGAGACCCAGTACTTC
TRBJ2-3 TRBD2 . TRBV9 CASSVGIAGSSTDTQYF TGTGCCAGCAGCGTCGGAATAGCGGGATCAAGCACAGATACGCAGTATTTT
TRBJ2-7 . few TRBV20-1 CSASGRDYEQYF TGCAGTGCTAGCGGACGGGACTACGAGCAGTACTTC
TRBJ2-7 . . TRBV5-1 CASSLVPGAYEQYF TGCGCCAGCAGCTTGGTACCAGGGGCCTACGAGCAGTACTTC
TRBJ2-7 TRBD2 . TRBV28 CASSSPPGLAVRDGEQYF TGTGCCAGCAGTTCCCCACCGGGACTAGCGGTGCGGGACGGCGAGCAGTACTTC
TRBJ2-7 . . TRBV28 CASTGGHFYEQYF TGCGCCAGCACCGGGGGACATTTCTACGAGCAGTACTTC
TRBJ2-7 . . TRBV15 CATSHTAPEQYF TGCGCCACCAGCCACACAGCTCCCGAGCAGTACTTC
TRBJ2-7 TRBD1 few TRBV6-2/TRBV6-3 CASRPLRDRRYEQYF TGTGCCAGTAGGCCGCTCCGGGACAGGCGATACGAGCAGTACTTC
TRBJ2-7 . . TRBV5-1 CASSPEVQDIAREQYF TGCGCCAGCAGCCCGGAGGTGCAGGACATCGCCCGCGAGCAGTACTTC
TRBJ1-6 TRBD1 few TRBV2 CASSKKARDSVSPLHF TGTGCCAGCAGTAAAAAGGCCCGGGACAGTGTTTCACCCCTCCACTTT
TRBJ1-4 TRBD1 . TRBV6-2/TRBV6-3 CASRHTQGAGLFF TGTGCCAGCAGACATACACAGGGGGCAGGGCTGTTTTTT
TRBJ2-7 TRBD1 . TRBV18 CASSPPARQGESGDEQYF TGTGCCAGCTCACCACCGGCGAGGCAGGGGGAATCAGGTGACGAGCAGTACTTC
TRBJ2-3 TRBD2 . TRBV13 CASSLGAGEYTETQYF TGTGCCAGCAGCTTAGGAGCGGGGGAGTACACAGAGACGCAGTATTTT
TRBJ1-5 TRBD1 . TRBV3-1 CASSQGPRGVSNQPQHF TGTGCCAGCAGCCAAGGACCCAGGGGGGTGAGCAATCAGCCCCAGCATTTT
TRBJ2-5 TRBD1 few TRBV27 CASSLGQGVGETQYF TGTGCCAGCAGTTTAGGGCAGGGGGTGGGAGAGACCCAGTACTTC
TRBJ2-1 . . TRBV27 CASSLVGGTSYNEQFF TGTGCCAGCAGTTTGGTGGGGGGGACATCCTACAATGAGCAGTTCTTC
TRBJ2-3 TRBD1 few TRBV20-1 CSASKGQNTDTQYF TGCAGTGCTAGCAAGGGACAGAACACAGATACGCAGTATTTT
TRBJ2-7 TRBD2 . TRBV29-1 CSVEGTSGGAYEQYF TGCAGCGTTGAGGGGACTAGCGGGGGTGCCTACGAGCAGTACTTC
TRBJ1-1 TRBD1 once TRBV27 CASSSQTGGSTEAFF TGTGCCAGCAGTTCCCAGACAGGGGGCTCAACTGAAGCTTTCTTT
TRBJ1-5 . few TRBV4-2 CASSQDTVNQPQHF TGTGCCAGCAGCCAAGATACGGTGAATCAGCCCCAGCATTTT
TRBJ2-3 . . TRBV6-2/TRBV6-3 CASSPGGIGSDTQYF TGTGCCAGCAGCCCTGGCGGGATTGGGTCAGATACGCAGTATTTT
TRBJ2-1 . . TRBV5-1 CASRAAGTYNEQFF TGCGCCAGCAGGGCGGCGGGCACATACAATGAGCAGTTCTTC
TRBJ2-1 . few TRBV5-1 CASSLASRRTGPSYNEQFF TGCGCCAGCAGCTTGGCCAGCAGGAGGACGGGGCCATCCTACAATGAGCAGTTCTTC
TRBJ2-4 TRBD2 . TRBV28 CASSFLAGVSLAKNIQYF TGTGCCAGCAGTTTCCTAGCGGGAGTTAGTCTAGCCAAAAACATTCAGTACTTC
TRBJ2-7 TRBD1 . TRBV29-1 CSVVREGAWDEQYF TGCAGCGTTGTGAGAGAGGGGGCATGGGACGAGCAGTACTTC
TRBJ2-1 . . TRBV3-1 CASSQSLPLPEQFF TGTGCCAGCAGCCAAAGCTTGCCTCTCCCCGAGCAGTTCTTC
TRBJ2-1 TRBD1 . TRBV20-1 CSPEGASSYNEQFF TGCAGTCCCGAGGGGGCTAGCTCCTACAATGAGCAGTTCTTC
TRBJ1-5 . . TRBV4-3 CASSQEVGTRQPQHF TGCGCCAGCAGCCAAGAGGTAGGGACCCGCCAGCCCCAGCATTTT